The T cell receptor beta chain described here comes from a study of PD-1 blockade in classical Hodgkin lymphoma. General observations from the study: Those patients who began receiving nivolumab less than 1 year after ASCT had lower diversity, and they were excluded.

A remark on this clone: Antigen: not known.

Produced via immunoSEQ multiplex PCR; TCRdb's table is partial and in-frame only. The sample carries about 20,000 clones, 65% to 80% recorded once. The trim removed 4 bases at V and 5 bases at J, leaving 5 bases unmatched. The CDR3 is 15 amino acids. Germline CDR1 is LGHNA and CDR2 is YNFKEQ. The time point is: cycle 4 day 1 (C4D1), after 6 weeks of nivolumab. With no exception, relapse followed autologous stem cell transplantation in all patients, and brentuximab vedotin exposure varied. Purification of CD4+ T cells from thawed PBMCs was performed via magnetic negative selection. The sequenced sample was CD4+ T cells from blood, obtained before the fourth cycle of nivolumab. The chain carries TRBV4-2 and TRBJ1-6, with 7 bases that match TRBD1. The clonotype was recovered from a human donor with classical Hodgkin lymphoma. DNA for the CDR3: TGTGCCAGCAGCCGAGGAGGGGGCGATAATTCACCCCTCCACTTT. Its translation is CASSRGGGDNSPLHF.